This T cell receptor beta chain was profiled in a study of breast tumors, draining lymph nodes, adjacent tissues. General study points: Compared with basal-like, luminal-like tumors shared significantly more repertoire with nontumor tissue.

Via MiXCR, TCRdb re-called the multiplex PCR reads, giving one row per CDR3 protein. The sample shows 150,000 to 250,000 distinct CDR3 sequences, approximately 33% of them seen only once. The germline V gene has CDR1 SGHDT and CDR2 YYEEEE. The V segment lost 2 bases and the J segment 4 bases; nucleotides outside the gene matches: 8. The length of the CDR3 is 15 residues. This clonotype occurred many times. Its cognate antigen is unknown. This may be a read error: a much more frequent sequence differs by one nucleotide. Breast cancer patients provided tissue from their axillary draining lymph nodes. The TCR originated in a female donor with breast cancer. Some clones in this sample may be carry-over from other donors' samples. Sequenced sample: axillary lymph node tissue. The rearrangement uses TRBV5-6 and TRBJ2-5; TRBD2 aligns across 7 bases. The CDR3 loop is CASSFSGAGRETQYF. The CDR3 bases are TGTGCCAGCAGCTTCAGCGGGGCTGGTAGAGAGACCCAGTACTTC.